The 27 T cell receptor beta chains presented below share a single source sample, sequenced in a study of T cells expressing NK-cell markers (TCRdb year 2020). Library generation was performed with 5' RACE. Sequencing was carried out with an Illumina HiSeq 2000. TCRdb reprocessed the sequencing reads and holds a single record per CDR3 protein sequence, with no DNA. This sample's table lists 450,000 to 600,000 distinct CDR3 sequences. Of the sample, approximately 3.6% falls within the top ten clones. The sequenced sample was blood T cells: a sorted CD56 or NKG2C T cell subset, CD4+ or CD8+ T cells, or bulk PBMC T cells (not recorded which). Receptors were obtained from a man aged 18-30 years in good health. Donor details come from another sample of the same person, matched by shared clones.

The J gene is TRBJ1-2, the V gene TRBV20-1; no DNA is available, so the TRBD1 call from TCRdb remains unchecked. Per germline, CDR1 DFQATT and CDR2 SNEGSKA (reference sequence). This CDR3 spans 16 amino acids. This chain's CDR3 is CSARPVARLSYSGYTF.

This chain connects TRBV27 to TRBJ2-7; TCRdb lists TRBD1, though no DNA is available to test this call. CDR3 length: 14 residues. Germline CDR1 and CDR2: MNHEY and SMNVEV (reference sequence). CDR3 residues: CASSLGRGGPEQYF.

V and J are TRBV5-1 and TRBJ2-5. Germline V gene data show CDR1 as SGHRS and CDR2 as YFSETQ. This CDR3 comprises 14 residues. The CDR3 protein is CASSFSGIQETQYF.

The chain has TRBV5-4 and TRBJ2-1; TCRdb selects TRBD2, and the lack of DNA leaves this call unchecked. There are 17 residues in the CDR3. CDR1 is SGHNT and CDR2 is YYREEE in the germline V gene (reference sequence). CDR3 loop: CASSFRVAGGAYNEQFF.

The chain joins TRBV5-1 to TRBJ2-3; TCRdb's D gene call, TRBD1, goes unchecked for lack of DNA. The germline gives CDR1 SGHRS, CDR2 YFSETQ. The CDR3 sequence is 15 residues long. The CDR3 loop reads CASTPFGGRTDTQYF. Using reference TRBV5-1 and TRBJ2-3 for the parts outside the CDR3, the full variable domain is KAGVTQTPRYLIKTRGQQVTLSCSPISGHRSVSWYQQTPGQGLQFLFEYFSETQRNKGNFPGRFSGRQFSNSRSEMNVSTLELGDSALYLCASTPFGGRTDTQYFGPGTRLTVL.

The genes are TRBV7-2 and TRBJ2-7; the D gene TCRdb calls, TRBD2, cannot be checked with no DNA. The CDR3 contains 15 residues. From germline, CDR1 is SGHTA and CDR2 FQGNSA. CDR3 loop: CASSLMSGVAREQYF.

The rearrangement links TRBV4-1 to TRBJ1-2; TCRdb's D gene call, TRBD1, goes unchecked for lack of DNA. There are 14 residues in the CDR3. From germline, CDR1 is MGHRA and CDR2 YSYEKL. This chain's CDR3 is CASSQPQAPGGYTF.

The V call is TRBV6-5, the J call TRBJ1-5; TCRdb reports TRBD1, a call that lacks DNA to check it against. Germline CDR1 MNHEY, CDR2 SVGAGI. There are 15 residues in the CDR3. CDR3 residues: CASRPGTGTNQPQHF.

The chain has TRBV29-1 and TRBJ2-1; TCRdb proposes TRBD1, but this gene call is untestable without DNA. The CDR3 consists of 12 residues. CDR1 and CDR2 from the germline V gene are SQVTM and ANQGSEA. The CDR3 reads CSGRPLANEQFF.

V and J are TRBV20-1 and TRBJ2-1; without DNA, the TCRdb call of TRBD1 cannot be checked. This CDR3 contains 15 residues. Germline V gene lookup returns CDR1 DFQATT and CDR2 SNEGSKA (reference sequence). The CDR3 is CSAREINPAYNEQFF.

This chain links TRBV15 with TRBJ2-2. The germline V gene has CDR1 LNHNV and CDR2 YYDKDF (reference sequence). The CDR3 spans 12 residues. CDR3 sequence: CATSPVGGELFF. The full variable domain, its missing parts supplied by reference TRBV15 and TRBJ2-2, is DAMVIQNPRYQVTQFGKPVTLSCSQTLNHNVMYWYQQKSSQAPKLLFHYYDKDFNNEADTPDNFQSRRPNTSFCFLDIRSPGLGDTAMYLCATSPVGGELFFGEGSRLTVL.

This chain joins TRBV5-1 and TRBJ2-1. Germline-derived CDR1 and CDR2 are SGHRS and YFSETQ. The CDR3 is made up of 16 amino acids. CDR3 sequence reads: CASSLEVRRFYNEQFF.

The chain uses TRBV12-5 and TRBJ2-7; the TCRdb call, TRBD2, lacks DNA for checking. The CDR3 is 13 residues long. In germline, CDR1 is LGHNT, CDR2 FRNRAP. CDR3 region: CASGTGLDYEQYF.

The CDR3 spells CASSLVAGVGSGANVLTF. J is TRBJ2-6 and V is TRBV11-1; the TCRdb D gene call, TRBD1, has no DNA to confirm it. Germline CDR1 is SGHAT and CDR2 is FQDESV (reference sequence). CDR3 length: 18 residues.

This sequence joins TRBV7-2 and TRBJ2-5; TCRdb reports TRBD1, a call that lacks DNA to check it against. The CDR3 loop spans 16 amino acids. Germline loops: CDR1 SGHTA, CDR2 FQGNSA. The CDR3 is CASSLGLGGGQETQYF. Full variable domain (missing parts from reference TRBV7-2 and TRBJ2-5): GAGVSQSPSNKVTEKGKDVELRCDPISGHTALYWYRQSLGQGLEFLIYFQGNSAPDKSGLPSDRFSAERTGGSVSTLTIQRTQQEDSAVYLCASSLGLGGGQETQYFGPGTRLLVL.

The V call is TRBV20-1, the J call TRBJ2-3; as DNA is missing, the TRBD2 call by TCRdb cannot be tested. The CDR3 extends over 13 amino acids. The germline CDR1 and CDR2 sequences are DFQATT and SNEGSKA (reference sequence). The CDR3 sequence is CSARDRGGNTQYF.

This chain uses TRBV7-9 with TRBJ2-7. The CDR3 has 16 amino acids. Per germline, CDR1 SEHNR and CDR2 FQNEAQ (reference sequence). The CDR3 sequence: CASRPNLGLGSYEQYF.

The rearrangement uses TRBV19 and TRBJ2-5. The CDR3 loop spans 13 amino acids. Per germline, CDR1 LNHDA and CDR2 SQIVND (reference sequence). The CDR3 spells CASSIFGQETQYF.

The V gene is TRBV6-2 or TRBV6-3, the J gene TRBJ1-2. CDR1 is MNHEY, CDR2 SVGEGT, per germline. CDR3 length: 13 amino acids. This CDR3 is CASHAGNSYGYTF.

The chain is built from TRBV30 and TRBJ1-5. CDR1 and CDR2 from the germline V gene are GTSNPN and SVGIG (reference sequence). The CDR3 totals 13 residues. CDR3 sequence: CAWSLRKNQPQHF.

The chain joins TRBV11-2 to TRBJ2-5; the D gene TCRdb calls, TRBD1, cannot be checked with no DNA. Germline V gives CDR1 SGHAT, CDR2 FQNNGV. This CDR3 spans 15 amino acids. CDR3 sequence reads: CASSPQGQAQETQYF. The entire variable domain, with the rest obtained from reference TRBV11-2 and TRBJ2-5, is as follows: EAGVAQSPRYKIIEKRQSVAFWCNPISGHATLYWYQQILGQGPKLLIQFQNNGVVDDSQLPKDRFSAERLKGVDSTLKIQPAKLEDSAVYLCASSPQGQAQETQYFGPGTRLLVL.

The chain uses TRBV9 and TRBJ2-1; TCRdb calls TRBD2, which cannot be checked without DNA. The CDR3 consists of 16 residues. Looked up from germline, CDR1 is SGDLS and CDR2 is YYNGEE. The CDR3: CASSLGLAGVENEQFF.

This sequence joins TRBV5-5 and TRBJ1-4. Germline CDR1 SGHKS, CDR2 YYEKEE (reference sequence). There are 16 residues in the CDR3. CDR3 amino acids: CASSRGGSATNEKLFF.

The chain employs TRBV7-3 and TRBJ2-3. Germline V CDR1 and CDR2: SGHTA, FQGTGA. This CDR3 has 17 amino acids. CDR3 loop: CASSLAVTSGGTDTQYF. Supplemented by reference TRBV7-3 and TRBJ2-3, the full variable domain reads GAGVSQTPSNKVTEKGKYVELRCDPISGHTALYWYRQSLGQGPEFLIYFQGTGAADDSGLPNDRFFAVRPEGSVSTLKIQRTERGDSAVYLCASSLAVTSGGTDTQYFGPGTRLTVL.

V usage is TRBV12-3 or TRBV12-4 and J usage is TRBJ1-3. This CDR3 region has 17 residues. The CDR3 reads CASSSFSQAASGNTIYF.

The V gene is TRBV4-3, the J gene TRBJ2-1. CDR1 and CDR2 (germline): LGHNA, YSLEER. The CDR3 length is 14 residues. CDR3 amino acids: CASSQEKERTEQFF.

This sequence joins TRBV5-6 and TRBJ2-3. Germline CDR1 and CDR2: SGHDT and YYEEEE. This CDR3 contains 15 residues. The CDR3 sequence: CASSLIFSSTDTQYF.